This is a list of T cell receptor beta chains from one sample in a study of blood T cells in healthy people across ages. TCRdb recomputed calls from the 5' RACE reads with MiXCR, one row per CDR3 protein. The sample has about 1.1 million distinct CDR3 sequences, roughly two fifths seen once. The sequenced sample consisted of blood. Receptor source: a man between 18 and 35 years old in good health. CDR3s include the opening cysteine and the closing phenylalanine or tryptophan. D genes are given only for firm matches. Size is stated for part of the rows, as once, few or many counts, or as a class when the clone is expanded.

size,V,J,D,CDR3,DNA
-,TRBV20-1,TRBJ1-1,-,CSCGGRVNTEAFF,TGCAGCTGTGGGGGCAGGGTGAACACTGAAGCTTTCTTT
few,TRBV6-6,TRBJ1-4,-,CASRVQFPNEKLFF,TGTGCCAGCCGTGTACAGTTTCCTAATGAAAAACTGTTTTTT
-,TRBV29-1,TRBJ1-4,TRBD1,CSAWTGRNEKLFF,TGCAGCGCATGGACAGGGAGGAATGAAAAACTGTTTTTT
-,TRBV7-6,TRBJ1-1,-,CASSSKYTGTVTEAFF,TGTGCCAGCAGCTCGAAATATACAGGGACGGTGACTGAAGCTTTCTTT
-,TRBV9,TRBJ1-2,TRBD1,CASSVTGGGGYTF,TGTGCCAGCAGCGTTACAGGGGGCGGTGGCTACACCTTC
-,TRBV25-1,TRBJ1-2,-,CASKPGPDYGYTF,TGTGCCAGCAAACCGGGACCGGATTATGGCTACACCTTC
few,TRBV2,TRBJ1-5,-,CASRPWGDSNQPQHF,TGTGCCAGCCGACCTTGGGGGGATAGCAATCAGCCCCAGCATTTT
-,TRBV27,TRBJ2-7,-,CAGSFGTPPYEQYF,TGTGCCGGCAGTTTTGGCACCCCTCCCTACGAGCAGTACTTC
-,TRBV7-9,TRBJ1-2,TRBD1,CASSLFDRDRGHGYTF,TGTGCCAGCAGCTTATTCGACCGGGACAGGGGGCATGGCTACACCTTC
-,TRBV12-3/TRBV12-4,TRBJ2-6,-,CASSLSAGANVLTF,TGTGCCAGCAGTTTATCGGCTGGGGCCAACGTCCTGACTTTC
-,TRBV6-2/TRBV6-3,TRBJ2-1,-,CASNPARIYYNEQFF,TGTGCCAGCAACCCCGCAAGAATTTACTACAATGAGCAGTTCTTC
few,TRBV6-5,TRBJ2-5,-,CASSMGEGTQYF,TGTGCCAGCAGCATGGGTGAAGGGACCCAGTACTTC
-,TRBV2,TRBJ1-2,TRBD1,CVSDRDRGYYGYTF,TGTGTCAGCGACCGGGACAGGGGCTACTATGGCTACACCTTC
-,TRBV3-1,TRBJ2-2,TRBD2,CASSQDLAGHTGELFF,TGTGCCAGCAGCCAAGATCTAGCGGGGCATACCGGGGAGCTGTTTTTT
few,TRBV12-3/TRBV12-4,TRBJ2-5,-,CASSSTLGNQETQYF,TGTGCCAGCAGCTCTACTCTAGGGAACCAAGAGACCCAGTACTTC
-,TRBV7-2,TRBJ1-1,-,CASSLVRPGKGTEAFF,TGTGCCAGCAGCTTAGTGCGCCCAGGGAAGGGCACTGAAGCTTTCTTT
-,TRBV29-1,TRBJ1-2,-,CSVATETNYGYTF,TGCAGCGTTGCGACAGAGACTAACTATGGCTACACCTTC
-,TRBV4-3,TRBJ1-1,-,CASSQDAQGTEAFF,TGCGCCAGCAGCCAAGATGCCCAGGGTACTGAAGCTTTCTTT
-,TRBV5-1,TRBJ1-1,-,CASSLSQINTEAFF,TGCGCCAGCAGCTTGAGCCAGATTAACACTGAAGCTTTCTTT
-,TRBV7-2,TRBJ2-2,-,CASSKKGWETGELFF,TGTGCCAGCAGCAAGAAAGGCTGGGAAACCGGGGAGCTGTTTTTT
-,TRBV21-1,TRBJ2-7,-,CASSTQAGAWYNEQYF,TGTGCCAGCAGCACCCAAGCGGGGGCCTGGTACAATGAGCAGTACTTC
few,TRBV20-1,TRBJ1-3,-,CSADDSHSRTSGSTIYF,TGCAGTGCCGACGATTCTCACAGTCGAACCTCTGGAAGCACCATATATTTT
few,TRBV4-3,TRBJ1-2,-,CASSQEEGFYGYTF,TGCGCCAGCAGCCAAGAAGAAGGCTTCTATGGCTACACCTTC
-,TRBV6-1,TRBJ1-1,-,CASSAPDGDMNTEAFF,TGTGCCAGCAGTGCCCCCGACGGAGACATGAACACTGAAGCTTTCTTT
few,TRBV27,TRBJ2-3,-,CASSDYVTDTQYF,TGTGCCAGCAGCGACTATGTAACAGATACGCAGTATTTT
few,TRBV20-1,TRBJ1-1,-,CSASSGGMNTEAFF,TGCAGTGCTAGTTCTGGAGGGATGAACACTGAAGCTTTCTTT
-,TRBV7-9,TRBJ1-5,-,CASSLGSNQSRHF,TGTGCCAGCAGCTTAGGCTCCAATCAGTCCCGGCATTTT
-,TRBV3-1,TRBJ2-1,TRBD2,CASSQDLSSGGGTYNEQFF,TGTGCCAGCAGCCAAGATCTTTCTAGCGGGGGAGGCACCTACAATGAGCAGTTCTTC
-,TRBV2,TRBJ1-4,-,CASRVFPGEKLFF,TGTGCCAGCAGGGTATTCCCAGGTGAAAAACTGTTTTTT
few,TRBV5-5,TRBJ1-6,-,CASSATEARDSPLHF,TGTGCCAGCAGCGCCACGGAGGCTCGCGATTCACCCCTCCACTTT
-,TRBV6-1,TRBJ2-2,-,CASSPAQNRVEYTGELFF,TGTGCCAGCAGTCCTGCCCAAAACCGGGTCGAATACACCGGGGAGCTGTTTTTT
few,TRBV14,TRBJ1-2,-,CASRRNSGTDYGYTF,TGTGCCAGCAGAAGAAACTCCGGGACGGATTATGGCTACACCTTC
many,TRBV12-3/TRBV12-4,TRBJ2-5,TRBD2,CASRRLAQETQYF,TGTGCCAGCAGGCGACTAGCCCAAGAGACCCAGTACTTC
-,TRBV30,TRBJ2-1,TRBD2,CAWSKAGGRNEQFF,TGTGCCTGGAGTAAAGCGGGGGGGAGGAATGAGCAGTTCTTC
-,TRBV7-6,TRBJ2-2,TRBD1,CASSSRQGVATGELFF,TGTGCCAGCAGCTCGAGACAGGGTGTAGCCACCGGGGAGCTGTTTTTT
few,TRBV29-1,TRBJ2-7,-,CSVEALGCYPYEQYF,TGCAGCGTTGAAGCACTGGGATGTTACCCCTACGAGCAGTACTTC
many,TRBV12-3/TRBV12-4,TRBJ1-2,-,CASSPHDRSNGYTF,TGTGCCAGCAGTCCTCACGACAGGTCTAATGGCTACACCTTC
-,TRBV9,TRBJ2-3,-,CASSLSPVSTDTQYF,TGTGCCAGCAGCCTTAGCCCGGTGAGCACAGATACGCAGTATTTT
once,TRBV3-1,TRBJ2-3,TRBD2,CASSQVTAGGSTDTQYF,TGTGCCAGCAGCCAAGTGACTGCGGGGGGTAGCACAGATACGCAGTATTTT
-,TRBV27,TRBJ2-7,-,CASSDGTSFYEQYF,TGTGCCAGCAGTGATGGGACCTCGTTCTACGAGCAGTACTTC
-,TRBV10-3,TRBJ2-2,-,CAISSSNTGELFF,TGTGCCATCAGTAGCTCGAACACCGGGGAGCTGTTTTTT
few,TRBV20-1,TRBJ1-4,TRBD1,CSARDDGTVIEKLFF,TGCAGTGCTAGAGATGATGGGACAGTTATCGAAAAACTGTTTTTT
-,TRBV10-3,TRBJ2-4,-,CAISEPEFSRGPSFAKNIQYF,TGTGCCATCAGTGAGCCCGAGTTCTCCAGGGGACCCTCCTTTGCCAAAAACATTCAGTACTTC
many,TRBV7-9,TRBJ2-7,-,CASSLEVYEQYF,TGTGCCAGCAGCTTGGAAGTATACGAGCAGTACTTC
few,TRBV29-1,TRBJ1-6,-,CSVGQGGNNSPLHF,TGCAGCGTCGGCCAGGGCGGCAATAATTCACCCCTCCACTTT
-,TRBV7-9,TRBJ1-1,TRBD1,CASSLYRAGGTEAFF,TGTGCCAGCAGCTTATATCGGGCAGGGGGCACTGAAGCTTTCTTT
-,TRBV12-3/TRBV12-4,TRBJ1-1,-,CVSKKGTSEAFF,TGTGTCAGCAAGAAGGGGACTTCTGAAGCTTTCTTT
-,TRBV25-1,TRBJ2-2,-,CASSEMPNTGELFF,TGTGCCAGCAGTGAAATGCCGAACACCGGGGAGCTGTTTTTT
-,TRBV27,TRBJ2-7,-,CASSLNGAGNEQYF,TGTGCCAGCAGCCTTAATGGGGCGGGGAATGAGCAGTACTTC
many,TRBV9,TRBJ2-5,-,CASSVGFQETQYF,TGTGCCAGCAGCGTAGGATTTCAAGAGACCCAGTACTTC
few,TRBV20-1,TRBJ1-1,-,CSARSPRTGNTEAFF,TGCAGTGCTAGGTCTCCTCGGACGGGGAACACTGAAGCTTTCTTT
few,TRBV25-1,TRBJ2-5,-,CASNDGPQETQYF,TGTGCCAGCAATGACGGTCCTCAAGAGACCCAGTACTTC
few,TRBV6-2/TRBV6-3,TRBJ2-5,-,CASSYKSRDLPRSTQYF,TGTGCCAGCAGTTACAAGTCTAGGGACCTCCCACGATCGACCCAGTACTTC
-,TRBV7-9,TRBJ1-1,-,CASNANAGTQDTEAFF,TGTGCCAGCAACGCAAACGCAGGGACTCAGGACACTGAAGCTTTCTTT
few,TRBV19,TRBJ1-4,TRBD1,CASSTGQGSEKLFF,TGTGCCAGTAGTACCGGACAGGGAAGTGAAAAACTGTTTTTT
few,TRBV5-6,TRBJ2-3,-,CASSSINRDGTDTQYF,TGTGCCAGCAGCTCTATTAACAGGGACGGCACAGATACGCAGTATTTT
-,TRBV29-1,TRBJ2-5,-,CSVEYGEETQYF,TGCAGCGTTGAATACGGGGAAGAGACCCAGTACTTC
-,TRBV20-1,TRBJ2-3,TRBD2,CSALPGLAGGWSTDTQYF,TGCAGTGCCCTTCCGGGACTAGCGGGGGGGTGGAGCACAGATACGCAGTATTTT
few,TRBV29-1,TRBJ1-6,-,CSVLESGYNSPLHF,TGCAGCGTTCTCGAGAGTGGCTATAATTCACCCCTCCACTTT